Given below is one TCR beta chain in context. Its antigen remains unknown. Libraries were prepared by immunoSEQ multiplex PCR; TCRdb keeps only in-frame clonotypes and omits some of them. Among 9,500 to 14,000 clones listed, less than 35% were seen once. Germline trimming cut 2 bases from V and 4 bases from J; bases unmatched to any gene: 4. Germline V gene lookup returns CDR1 LNHNV and CDR2 YYDKDF (reference sequence). The CDR3 spans 14 residues. This entry comes from a study of T cells in localized non-small cell lung cancer. Study-level findings and limits: Appearances in adjacent lung were noted for a median around 55 of the top 100 tumor clones.

This clonotype was obtained from a man aged 40 to 69 with stage I lung adenocarcinoma. The genes are TRBV15 and TRBJ1-2; TRBD1 aligns across 7 bases. The starting material was lung tumor tissue, obtained before any cancer treatment. The CDR3 coding sequence is TGTGCCACCAGCAGATCCAGGGGGGTCTATGGCTACACCTTC. Translated: CATSRSRGVYGYTF.